This T cell receptor (beta chain) was identified during a study of cytomegalovirus exposure and HLA in healthy donors (dated by TCRdb to 2015 to 2018). About the full investigation: According to an earlier analysis of around 600 of the donors, roughly 180 million T cells yielded 90 million to 140 million unique TCR beta sequences and 250 to 350 Gb of sequence data. An early release covering approximately 600 HLA-typed donors comprised approximately 300 gigabases of sequencing data and 85 million or so unique TCR sequences. Among the roughly 390 genotyped donors, around 79% belonged to the genetic ancestry cluster associated with self-reported Caucasian donors. The study aimed to test whether cataloging public T cell receptors could reveal signatures of past pathogen exposure. The T cell repertoires of around 730 subjects were profiled by immunosequencing and related to cytomegalovirus serostatus. Along with the roughly 700-subject first cohort, a separate validation cohort of roughly 110 different subjects was used. High-throughput TCR immunosequencing, statistical association of individual TCRs with disease status, and machine learning were combined to predict cytomegalovirus infection status. In a later analysis, previously published TCR beta repertoires from 500 to 750 donors were re-analyzed and high-resolution HLA genotyping was added so that TCR occurrence patterns could be studied. In the later analysis, no new phenotypic data were used to find candidate immune exposures; instead, reliance was placed on TCR beta sequences and their occurrence across donors. An earlier analysis of about 600 of the donors used high-throughput TCR beta sequencing to judge whether each TCR beta V gene segment behaved as functional or pseudogenic. Donor age, sex, ethnicity and CMV serostatus were compiled alongside the repertoire data. In a later genetic analysis, genome-wide SNP genotypes for 398 of the 666 donors were used, and that subset was treated as a discovery cohort. All discovery cohort repertoires had been generated on a single sequencing platform. Both class I and class II loci were covered by HLA typing, at four-digit resolution. Typing coverage varied by locus: 629-630 donors for A, B, C, DRB1 and DQB1; about 520 for DQA1; more than 600 for DPA1; 400 to 480 for DPB1. Because of strong linkage in the cohort, roughly five DR-DQ haplotypes were treated as single units for association and clustering. Among about 400 genotyped donors of the cohort, an average of approximately 240,000 unique TCR beta nucleotide sequences was sequenced per donor, of which about 18% were non-productive.

The method was the immunoSEQ multiplex PCR assay. A mixture of 60 forward primers for TCR Vbeta segments and 13 reverse primers for TCR Jbeta segments was used in the multiplex PCR. The CDR3 region of rearranged TCR beta genes was amplified from genomic DNA with a multiplex PCR assay. Amplified TCR beta libraries were sequenced as 87-base-pair reads on the Illumina HiSeq System. On the authors' methods: A later analysis tallied some 79 million unique TCR beta chains across the 640 or so repertoires, and approximately 12 million of those chains were shared by two or more donors. Raw reads were error-corrected and collapsed into unique sequences with a nearest-neighbor algorithm that merged closely related sequences to remove PCR and sequencing errors. Alignment of CDR3 sequences to IMGT reference sequences was used to assign V, D and J gene segments. For a sequence to be retained, a match of at least six nucleotides was required to both a V gene segment and a J gene segment. Rearrangements were called productive when the CDR3 lacked stop codons and stayed in frame with V and J; all others were non-productive. CDR3 was defined by IMGT convention, running from the second conserved V-encoded cysteine to the conserved J-encoded phenylalanine. Sequences without an unambiguous match to a single V gene segment were excluded from the earlier analysis of approximately 560 of the donors. An earlier analysis of 500 to 700 of the donors classified V segments as functional when productive rearrangements were above 56.7% and as segregating when the standard deviation between donors was above 5%. A statistical classification framework was built to diagnose cytomegalovirus status from the catalog of TCR beta chain sequences. V and J gene assignment, in a later analysis, came from comparing TCR nucleotide sequences with IMGT/GENE-DB human TR gene sequences. A later analysis assigned CDR3 sequences and most-parsimonious VDJ recombination scenarios with the TCRdist pipeline. In a later analysis, each TCR beta chain was defined by its CDR3 amino acid sequence together with its V-gene family, and reads lacking a unique V-gene family were excluded. In a later analysis, 500 to 700 highly shared, low-generation-probability nucleotide sequences were removed to address suspected cross-contamination and a sequencing artifact. A later analysis calculated a clonal expansion index for each public chain from normalized within-repertoire ranks of inferred template counts. Generation probabilities in a later analysis came from a VDJ recombination model fitted to out-of-frame rearrangements, and those results were checked against IGoR. In a later analysis, hypergeometric tests were used to score TCR-TCR, TCR-HLA and TCR-CMV co-occurrence, with a repertoire-size bias correction applied to TCR pairs. In a later analysis, false discovery rates were estimated by permuting HLA or CMV assignments 20 times. In a later analysis, co-occurring TCRs were grouped using DBSCAN, and TCRdist sequence similarity was added for clustering within HLA-allele-positive subsets. Repertoires with fewer than 30,000 or more than 120,000 public chains, plus five repertoires with anomalous nucleotide sharing, were excluded from co-occurrence clustering. Held by TCRdb, this immuneACCESS table contains in-frame sequences only and omits some clones. Under half of the omission traces to an unresolved V gene where checked; the cause of the rest is unknown. That table supplies the V and J calls and clone size; D and trimming were determined from the DNA. The sample contains roughly 130,000 clones, about 74% of them found a single time. Of the sample, approximately 7% falls within the top ten clones.

In total, approximately 700 healthy bone marrow donors made up the cohort. Cohort members were all nominally healthy when sampled, although unrecorded immune exposures were likely present. The donor tested CMV seropositive, placing the donor among the 250 to 350 seropositive members of the cohort. Every donor gave a peripheral blood sample, and the peripheral blood mononuclear cells from that sample were used for TCR beta sequencing. Genomic DNA was extracted from the blood cell samples with the Qiagen DNeasy Blood Extraction Kit. Worth noting for this clone: What this receptor recognizes is not known. No base qualities exist here, and no much larger clone lies one base off it.

Paper-wide results and their limitations: A further reported finding was that TCR beta sequences accurately predicted the HLA-A and HLA-B alleles for most subjects in the first cohort. The sequencing pipeline was judged likely to have produced a cluster of highly shared sequence variants as a technical artifact. An earlier analysis of several hundred of the donors showed that most TCR beta V segments appeared in productive rearrangements either about 87% or about 30% of the time, which broadly matched IMGT annotations. An association between a missense DCLRE1C variant and V-gene and J-gene trimming of TCR beta chains was found in a later genetic analysis and replicated in an independent cohort. Because HLA typing was unavailable for some donors at each locus, only the typed subset was used in association tests. In a later analysis, HLA-associated TCR beta chains showed more clonal expansion and lower generation probabilities than non-associated chains that were equally common. Across donors, most TCR sequences were observed very rarely, whereas some public TCRs were present in many individuals. In a later genetic analysis, fewer N-insertions in productive TCRs were reported among donors in an Asian-associated ancestry cluster than the roughly 700-donor mean. Sequencing depth was assumed to be roughly uniform across donors in the presence/absence analyses, though that assumption may not hold. For the cohort, immune exposure information was limited to CMV serostatus. The study listed over 150 TCR beta chains as associated with cytomegalovirus. In vitro tests confirmed that three of the cytomegalovirus-associated TCR beta chains recognize cytomegalovirus antigens. It was suggested by the authors that the approach could potentially be generalized to other disease states and immunological phenotypes. When HLA alleles, especially DR and DQ, strongly co-occurred, TCR associations were difficult to assign to individual alleles. Specific HLA alleles were associated with some 15,000 TCR beta sequences at a false discovery rate of 0.05 in a later analysis. Because counts were too low, some 17 rarely observed V segments, including chromosome 9 orphons, were excluded from the earlier analysis of some 540 of the donors. A later analysis found that TCR association rates varied across HLA loci, with DRB1 alleles showing the most associated TCRs and HLA-C alleles the fewest. Several of the top co-occurrence clusters appeared to be linked to parvovirus B19, influenza, CMV and Epstein-Barr virus, according to a later analysis. The cohort was sequenced for TCR beta chains only, and without alpha or paired-chain data the features that could be detected were limited. According to a later analysis, most CMV-associated TCR beta chains appeared to be HLA-restricted, and the HLA associations seemed to be driven largely by CMV exposure. The classifier was reported to diagnose cytomegalovirus status with high specificity and sensitivity in both the original cohort and the validation cohort. The 87-base-pair reads could not distinguish some IMGT-functional V segments, including TRBV6-2 and TRBV6-3, so those segments were excluded. Correlated functional status among segregating V segments might be attributable to linkage disequilibrium, but an unknown experimental factor could not be ruled out.

Inclusive of the bounding cysteine and phenylalanine, the CDR3 is 17 residues long. Just CDR3 DNA is preserved here, 51 bases in frame from base 1. Trimming costs V 0 bases and J 0 bases, and their ends lie 12 bases apart. Per the germline V gene, MGHRA is the CDR1 and YSYEKL is the CDR2. This sequence originates from a middle-aged man in good health and CMV-seropositive. The rearrangement joined TRBV4-1 to TRBJ2-1; no D gene call is confident. Sequencing was done on a sample of PBMCs. The CDR3 has the sequence CASSQEFASSSYNEQFF. The sequenced DNA is TGCGCCAGCAGCCAAGAGTTTGCGTCGAGCTCCTACAATGAGCAGTTCTTC.